One and the same sample provided the 5 T cell receptor beta chains below, sequenced in a study of T cell changes during pregnancy in multiple sclerosis. Clones were sequenced by immunoSEQ multiplex PCR, and TCRdb holds only the in-frame ones, with some missing. The repertoire has nearly 40,000 clones, about 90% of them found once; the top ten carry under 0.9%. The sequenced sample was CD4+ T cells from peripheral blood mononuclear cells, obtained before pregnancy. These receptors were collected from a female donor with multiple sclerosis, enrolled in a pregnancy study.

The chain joins TRBV30 to TRBJ2-7, with D perhaps matching TRBD2 (6 bases). CDR3 length equals 12 residues. Trimming stripped 5 bases from V and 4 bases from J, with 12 bases between. CDR1 and CDR2 from the germline V gene are GTSNPN and SVGIG (reference sequence). CDR3 residues: CAWGGILYEQYF. DNA for the CDR3: TGTGCCTGGGGCGGGATTTTATACGAGCAGTACTTC.

The V gene is TRBV28, the J gene TRBJ1-5; the match to TRBD1 covers 9 bases. Looked up from germline, CDR1 is MDHEN and CDR2 is SYDVKM. The V segment lost 5 bases and the J segment 6 bases; nucleotides outside the gene matches: 5. The CDR3 contains 14 residues. The CDR3 nucleotides read TGTGCCAGCAGTATACAGGGGGCAGGTCAGCCCCAGCATTTT. Amino acid sequence: CASSIQGAGQPQHF.

The chain has TRBV5-8 and TRBJ2-3; 12 bases agree with TRBD1. Germline CDR1 SGHTS, CDR2 YDEGEE. The CDR3 is 15 amino acids. V trimming: 4 bases; J trimming: 4 bases; junction bases outside the gene matches: 4. The DNA for the CDR3 is TGTGCCAGCAGCGGGGGACAGGGGGCCCCAGATACGCAGTATTTT. Its translation is CASSGGQGAPDTQYF.

The CDR3 nucleotides read TGTGCCTGGAGTGGACTCAACTCCTATGGCTACACCTTC. Translated, it gives CAWSGLNSYGYTF. This rearrangement joins TRBV30 to TRBJ1-2; D call uncertain. Looked up from germline, CDR1 is GTSNPN and CDR2 is SVGIG (reference sequence). This CDR3 has 13 residues. V lost 1 base and J 4 bases, leaving 10 bases between the germline ends.

V gene TRBV7-2 combines with J gene TRBJ2-2; 12 bases match TRBD2. With V trimmed by 3 bases and J by 6 bases, 8 bases remained unmatched. Germline CDR1 reads SGHTA; CDR2 reads FQGNSA. There are 17 residues in the CDR3. Written as DNA, the CDR3 is TGTGCCAGCAGCTTCTCTAGCGGGAGGGCCCTTGCCGGGGAGCTGTTTTTT. Protein product: CASSFSSGRALAGELFF.